Presented here are 24 T cell receptor beta chains from one specimen sequenced in a study of identical twins listed by TCRdb under 2016. To prepare the library, 5' RACE was applied. The listed sequencing device is Illumina HiSeq 2000. TCRdb reprocessed the public reads (quality trimming at Q25 with fastp, clone calling with MiXCR) and kept in-frame beta chains. Each entry is one CDR3 protein sequence, shown with its most common DNA and genes. A total of some 240,000 distinct CDR3 sequences appear in this sample, about 8.5% of them only once. Approximately 3% of the sample belongs to the ten largest clones. This sample also appeared in a second study, on yellow fever vaccine responses in identical twins.

Sequencing was carried out using CD8+ T cells sorted from blood. Receptors were obtained from a woman under 30 in good health.

This clonotype was detected only a few times. The V call is TRBV7-9, the J call TRBJ2-7; 8 bases fit TRBD1. This CDR3 contains 15 residues. The germline CDR1 and CDR2 sequences are SEHNR and FQNEAQ (reference sequence). With V trimmed by 1 base and J by 5 bases, 7 bases remained unmatched. Here the CDR3 DNA reads TGTGCCAGCAGCTTAGTCCCGGACAGGGACCACGAGCAGTACTTC. Amino acid sequence: CASSLVPDRDHEQYF.

This clonotype was observed many times. The chain combines TRBV7-9 with TRBJ2-7; 9 nucleotides align to TRBD2. The CDR3 loop spans 14 amino acids. Germline V lookup: CDR1 SEHNR, CDR2 FQNEAQ (reference sequence). V lost 4 bases and J lost 2; bases outside the gene matches: 3. CDR3 sequence (DNA): TGTGCCAGCAGCTCCATAGCGGGGGCCTACGAGCAGTACTTC. Its translation: CASSSIAGAYEQYF.

This clonotype was seen only a few times. The chain links TRBV27 to TRBJ2-5; 11 positions agree with TRBD2. Germline V gene data show CDR1 as MNHEY and CDR2 as SMNVEV (reference sequence). V shed 7 bases and J 1 base; nucleotides not matched to a gene: 8. This CDR3 is built from 16 residues. Here the CDR3 DNA reads TGTGCCAGCAAAGAACTAGCGGGAGAACCCCAAGAGACCCAGTACTTC. It encodes CASKELAGEPQETQYF.

The J gene is TRBJ2-3, the V gene TRBV12-3 or TRBV12-4; D not resolved. V lost 3 bases to trimming and J lost 2 bases, with 9 bases between them. The CDR3 extends over 14 amino acids. Written as DNA, the CDR3 is TGTGCCAGCAGTTTGGAATGGATCACAGATACGCAGTATTTT. The encoded protein is CASSLEWITDTQYF.

This chain uses TRBV4-3 with TRBJ2-6; D is uncertain. Looked up from germline, CDR1 is LGHNA and CDR2 is YSLEER. The CDR3 is made up of 20 amino acids. V was trimmed by 2 bases and J by 0 bases, leaving 20 bases between them. The DNA of the CDR3 is TGCGCCAGCAGCCAATATCGCCAGATGGTCCCCGGCTCTGGGGCCAACGTCCTGACTTTC. It encodes CASSQYRQMVPGSGANVLTF.

As regards this clonotype: A junction end diverges from the germline sequence, so it may reflect a read error. This chain joins TRBV5-1 and TRBJ2-7; 7 bases map to TRBD1. The germline V gene encodes CDR1 SGHRS and CDR2 YFSETQ. The CDR3 is 13 residues long. Here the CDR3 DNA reads TGCACCAGCAGCGCGGACAGGACCTACGAGCAGTACTTC. Translating gives CTSSADRTYEQYF.

CDR3 region: CASSDIPTGTNPYEQYF. The DNA for the CDR3 is TGTGCCAGCAGCGATATTCCGACCGGGACTAACCCCTACGAGCAGTACTTC. This chain joins TRBV9 and TRBJ2-7; 7 positions match TRBD2. Germline CDR1 SGDLS, CDR2 YYNGEE. Trimming took 3 bases from V and 2 from J; bases not matched to a gene: 14. This CDR3 region has 17 residues.

The DNA for the CDR3 is TGCGCCAGCAGTGATGCAGGCAGGGGGCGGCCCGGGTTGTACCAAGAGACCCAGTACTTC. Translated: CASSDAGRGRPGLYQETQYF. The V and J genes are TRBV10-2 and TRBJ2-5, with TRBD1 identical over 8 bases. V gave up 3 bases and J gave up 0 bases; unmatched junction bases: 18. CDR1 is WSHSY, CDR2 SAAADI, per germline. This CDR3 has 20 residues.

This clonotype was seen a handful of times. V and J are TRBV3-1 and TRBJ2-5, with D tentatively TRBD2 (6 bases). The CDR3 has 19 residues. The V gene lost 3 bases and the J gene lost 3 bases, with 26 bases spanning the gap. Germline values: CDR1 LGHDT, CDR2 YNNKEL (reference sequence). The CDR3 sequence is CASSQVQEGWSPVKETQYF. CDR3 DNA sequence: TGTGCCAGCAGCCAGGTACAGGAGGGCTGGAGTCCAGTTAAAGAGACCCAGTACTTC.

Note on this clonotype: A much bigger clone sits one base away, suggesting this may be a read error. CDR3 bases: TGCGCCAGCAGCCAAGATCTGGGGGGCTACGAGCACTACTTC. It yields the protein CASSQDLGGYEHYF. The rearrangement joins TRBV4-3 to TRBJ2-7; D assignment may be TRBD1 or TRBD2 (6 bases each). Germline V lookup: CDR1 LGHNA, CDR2 YSLEER. The CDR3 consists of 14 residues.

The V gene is TRBV29-1, the J gene TRBJ2-7; TRBD1 aligns across 9 bases. Germline V gives CDR1 SQVTM, CDR2 ANQGSEA. After removal of 1 base from V and 2 bases from J, the junction contained 6 bases not matched to a gene. There are 15 residues in the CDR3. This CDR3 is CSVEGLRDRAYEQYF. CDR3 bases: TGCAGCGTTGAAGGTCTCCGGGACAGGGCCTACGAGCAGTACTTC.

This clonotype was observed many times. The gene calls are TRBV12-3 or TRBV12-4 and TRBJ2-3, with 8 bases lining up with TRBD2. V was pared by 5 bases and J by 1 base, with 5 bases of the junction left unmatched. CDR3 length equals 15 residues. The CDR3 sequence: CASSPVTSGTDTQYF. CDR3 coding DNA: TGTGCCAGCAGTCCTGTGACTAGCGGCACAGATACGCAGTATTTT.

J is TRBJ2-1 and V is TRBV4-2; D gene unclear. Trimming took off 1 base at V and 9 bases at J, with 13 bases between the two ends. CDR1 is LGHNA and CDR2 is YNFKEQ in the germline V gene. This CDR3 is built from 14 residues. The CDR3 here is CASSQVGLGGEQFF. The DNA for the CDR3 is TGTGCCAGCAGCCAAGTAGGCCTAGGTGGTGAGCAGTTCTTC.

This clonotype was recorded a few times. The DNA of the CDR3 is TGTGCCAGCAGTGAAATTCCGGGACAGGGGGGAAATGAGCAGTTCTTC. It specifies CASSEIPGQGGNEQFF. The gene calls are TRBV6-1 and TRBJ2-1; 11 bases agree with TRBD1. Per germline, CDR1 MNHNS and CDR2 SASEGT. The CDR3 is made up of 16 amino acids. V was pared by 2 bases and J by 7 bases, with 7 bases of the junction left unmatched.

Only a few counts were recorded for this clonotype. This chain connects TRBV4-3 to TRBJ1-1; D perhaps matches TRBD1 (6 bases). CDR1 and CDR2 from the germline V gene are LGHNA and YSLEER. There are 17 residues in the CDR3. V was clipped by 0 bases and J by 3 bases, with 17 bases between them. The CDR3 nucleotides read TGCGCCAGCAGCCAAGATACAGTCGGGGGCGCGTACACTGAAGCTTTCTTT. Translated: CASSQDTVGGAYTEAFF.

The table lists this clonotype with a few counts. The chain recombines TRBV4-3 with TRBJ2-1; 10 nucleotides match TRBD2. In germline, CDR1 is LGHNA, CDR2 YSLEER. After removal of 0 bases from V and 5 bases from J, the junction contained 10 bases not matched to a gene. The CDR3 covers 18 residues. This chain's CDR3 is CASSQDRLAGSRDNEQFF. DNA for the CDR3: TGCGCCAGCAGCCAAGATCGACTAGCGGGTTCAAGGGACAATGAGCAGTTCTTC.

This chain links TRBV7-9 with TRBJ2-1; 7 nucleotides line up with TRBD1. This CDR3 spans 12 amino acids. The V and J ends lost 5 bases and 6 bases, in that order; junction bases with no gene match: 1. The V gene's germline CDR1 is SEHNR and CDR2 FQNEAQ (reference sequence). CDR3 nucleotide sequence: TGTGCCAGCAGCCAGGGGGTCAATGAGCAGTTCTTC. Its protein product is CASSQGVNEQFF.

This clonotype was picked up a small number of times. This chain connects TRBV7-2 to TRBJ2-1, with 12 bases that match TRBD2. The CDR3 contains 15 residues. Germline V lookup: CDR1 SGHTA, CDR2 FQGNSA. With 3 bases clipped from V and 8 bases from J, the junction kept 5 bases outside the gene matches. DNA of the CDR3: TGTGCCAGCAGCTTCGGACTAGCGGGGTTCGATGAGCAGTTCTTC. The encoded protein is CASSFGLAGFDEQFF.

This clonotype has a handful of counts. This sequence joins TRBV20-1 and TRBJ2-1; D gene unclear. CDR1 and CDR2 (germline): DFQATT, SNEGSKA (reference sequence). There are 13 residues in the CDR3. V was cut by 4 bases and J by 2 bases, with 9 bases left in between. Written as DNA, the CDR3 is TGCAGTGCTAAGACGAGGACCTACAATGAGCAGTTCTTC. This encodes CSAKTRTYNEQFF.

The chain is built from TRBV4-1 and TRBJ2-4; 7 bases are shared with TRBD2. This CDR3 contains 13 residues. Trimming at V came to 3 bases and at J to 15 bases, leaving 11 bases not matched to a gene. Germline V gene data show CDR1 as MGHRA and CDR2 as YSYEKL. The CDR3 protein is CASSHDAREEWYF. The CDR3 DNA follows: TGCGCCAGCAGCCACGATGCCCGGGAGGAGTGGTACTTC.

The rearrangement uses TRBV27 and TRBJ2-1; the match to TRBD2 covers 13 bases. CDR1 and CDR2 (germline): MNHEY, SMNVEV (reference sequence). The CDR3 runs to 15 residues. V lost 8 bases and J lost 8; bases outside the gene matches: 9. This chain's CDR3 is CASASGTSGIYEQFF. The CDR3 bases are TGTGCCAGCGCATCGGGGACTAGCGGGATTTATGAGCAGTTCTTC.

This clonotype was counted many times. The chain links TRBV7-9 to TRBJ1-1; 8 bases are shared with TRBD1. The CDR3 runs 12 residues. Per germline, CDR1 SEHNR and CDR2 FQNEAQ (reference sequence). The junction had 2 bases not matched to a gene; V was cut back by 6 bases and J by 5 bases. The CDR3 nucleotides are TGTGCCAGCAGGACAGGGGAAACTGAAGCTTTCTTT. Amino acids: CASRTGETEAFF. The variable domain in full, completed from reference TRBV7-9 and TRBJ1-1, reads DTGVSQNPRHKITKRGQNVTFRCDPISEHNRLYWYRQTLGQGPEFLTYFQNEAQLEKSRLLSDRFSAERPKGSFSTLEIQRTEQGDSAMYLCASRTGETEAFFGQGTRLTVV.

This clonotype has a count of ten or more. The gene calls are TRBV4-3 and TRBJ2-1; perhaps TRBD2 as D (6 bases). V dropped 0 bases and J dropped 6 bases, with 15 bases sitting between them. Germline V gene lookup returns CDR1 LGHNA and CDR2 YSLEER. This CDR3 comprises 16 residues. The CDR3 bases are TGCGCCAGCAGCCAAGATTGGAGGGAGTCGGGCAATGAGCAGTTCTTC. Protein: CASSQDWRESGNEQFF.

This clonotype was observed at least ten times. This chain connects TRBV7-6 to TRBJ2-7, with TRBD2 as a possible D gene (6 bases). Trimming left V 1 base short and J 5 bases short, with 9 bases between. The CDR3 has 13 residues. Germline values: CDR1 SGHVS, CDR2 FNYEAQ. The CDR3 region has the DNA TGTGCCAGCAGCTTAGGTGGCGGGAACGAGCAGTACTTC. This translates into CASSLGGGNEQYF.